This T cell receptor beta chain derives from a study of blood T cells in healthy people across ages. Then a second PCR, running roughly 6 to 11 cycles, was carried out with a sample-barcoded 5' primer and a J-beta primer mix. TCRdb reprocessed the 5' RACE reads with MiXCR, giving one entry per CDR3 protein. The table lists about 570,000 distinct CDR3 sequences, roughly a quarter of them singletons, with 3.6% in the top ten. Roughly 9.5 milliliters of peripheral blood were drawn from each donor into EDTA-treated tubes. The CDR3 totals 10 residues. Trimming shortened V by 6 bases and J by 5 bases, and 7 bases separated the two germline ends. Germline CDR1 is DFQATT and CDR2 is SNEGSKA (reference sequence). These data also formed part of another study, on T cells of mothers and their children. As reported in that work: RNA extracted was entirely used for cDNA synthesis, approximately 1.5 ug per 15 ul.

This TCR was sampled from a boy aged 2 to 10 in good health. Sequences were obtained from blood. The rearrangement joins TRBV20-1 to TRBJ2-5; no clear D. Here the CDR3 DNA reads TGCAGTGCGAGCTGGGAGACCCAGTACTTC. Translation gives CSASWETQYF.